The next 4 T cell receptor beta chains were all read from a single sample in a study of cytomegalovirus exposure and HLA in healthy donors. The protocol was immunoSEQ multiplex PCR, while the TCRdb copy is restricted to in-frame clones and leaves out a portion. The data contain under 250,000 clones, 75% to 90% of them singletons. The sample consisted of PBMCs. The receptor source for this set is a woman aged 18-35 years in good health and CMV-seronegative.

V usage is TRBV2 and J usage is TRBJ1-1; 11 nucleotides agree with TRBD1. The germline V gene encodes CDR1 SNHLY and CDR2 FYNNEI. The trim removed 5 bases at V and 2 bases at J, leaving 16 bases unmatched. The CDR3 is 19 amino acids. The CDR3 loop is CASSSGQGVSKGVNTEAFF. CDR3 nucleotides: TGTGCCAGCAGTTCGGGACAGGGGGTTTCTAAGGGGGTTAACACTGAAGCTTTCTTT.

The chain recombines TRBV5-8 with TRBJ1-2, with a tentative D call TRBD1 (6 bases). V lost 4 bases and J lost 4, with 14 bases in between. Germline CDR1 reads SGHTS; CDR2 reads YDEGEE. The CDR3 spans 14 residues. CDR3 in DNA: TGTGCCAGCAGCCCCCGCGGCAGGGGCTATGGCTACACCTTC. Translated, it gives CASSPRGRGYGYTF.

The gene calls are TRBV27 and TRBJ2-2; D assignment may be TRBD1 or TRBD2 (5 bases each). This CDR3 has 13 residues. V was trimmed by 11 bases and J by 2 bases, leaving 12 bases between them. Germline V CDR1 and CDR2: MNHEY, SMNVEV (reference sequence). This CDR3 reads CAARDGNTGELFF. Written as DNA, the CDR3 is TGTGCCGCTCGGGACGGCAACACCGGGGAGCTGTTTTTT.

In this sample, this clone turned up once. The chain carries TRBV27 and TRBJ1-2, with no clear D. The CDR3 has 14 residues. Deletions cut 2 bases from V and 2 bases from J, with 9 bases between. CDR1 is MNHEY and CDR2 is SMNVEV in the germline V gene (reference sequence). In DNA form, the CDR3 reads TGTGCCAGCAGTTTAAACCCGAGAAACTATGGCTACACCTTC. Protein sequence: CASSLNPRNYGYTF.